The TCR beta chain under discussion was sequenced for a study of OX40 agonist ivuxolimab in advanced cancers. Regarding the complete study: Ivuxolimab, which targeted the costimulatory receptor OX40 (CD134), was an agonistic, fully human IgG2 monoclonal antibody. Intravenous ivuxolimab was administered to patients every 2 weeks at six dose levels: 0.01, 0.1, 0.3, 1.5, 3 and 10 mg/kg. Among the roughly 50 dose-escalation patients, about 20 had hepatocellular carcinoma, roughly 15 melanoma, 9 renal cell carcinoma and 9 head and neck cancer. Three dose-escalation patients achieved partial responses, one with hepatocellular carcinoma and two with cutaneous melanoma. The paper reports the monotherapy dose-escalation portion (N of about 50 patients) of the phase I ivuxolimab trial. The point of sequencing TCRbeta in the periphery was to test whether ivuxolimab changed TCR sequence diversity and drove clonal T-cell expansion. In the dose-escalation cohort, more than 80% of patients were male, and the mean age was around 65 years with a range of roughly 20 to 80. Prior anti-PD-1, anti-PD-L1 or anti-CTLA-4 therapy was permitted, and 30% to 50% of dose-escalation patients had received checkpoint inhibitors. Study-level results and caveats: On average, CD8+ T cells showed more expanded clones than CD4+ T cells after ivuxolimab. In partial responders in the 0.1-3.0 mg/kg groups, normalized peripheral clonal expansion was found to be among the lowest, especially among CD8+ T cells. Low levels of normalized T-cell clonal expansion were also seen in some nonresponding patients. Which antigens the clonally expanded peripheral T cells were specific for was not determined. At doses of 0.1 to 3.0 mg/kg, clonal expansion of both CD4+ and CD8+ blood T cells was observed from baseline to week 6.

Via the germline V gene (reference sequence), CDR1 is MNHNY and CDR2 SVGAGI. The V and J ends are trimmed by 5 bases and 7 bases, leaving 8 bases between them. Spanning cysteine to phenylalanine, the CDR3 consists of 11 amino acids. Left in the record is the CDR3 DNA by itself, 33 bases read in frame from the first base. To sequence the TCRbeta CDR3 region, genomic DNA was isolated from the sorted cells. TCRbeta CDR3 regions were sequenced using the immunoSEQ Assay. TCRdb stores this immuneACCESS table with in-frame sequences only. Part of the clones is absent; in the studies checked, under half of the shortfall reflects unresolved V genes, and no reason is known for the rest. This sample gives 73,000 or so clones in total; roughly 86% of them show up just once. The top ten clones comprise 0.68% of the sample. Patients with a history of autoimmune disease or receiving systemic immunosuppression were excluded from the trial. In every dose cohort, peripheral blood was drawn for TCR sequencing at baseline, cycle 4 day 1, and cycle 7 day 1. The samples were taken from a phase I, first-in-human, multicenter, open-label dose-escalation trial of ivuxolimab. Adults with locally advanced or metastatic head and neck squamous cell, hepatocellular, melanoma or renal cell carcinoma were enrolled in the trial. Before TCR sequencing, CD4+ T cells and CD8+ T cells were sorted from peripheral blood as separate populations.

Comments on this clone: The target of this receptor is not known. It has no much larger one-base neighbor in the sample; base qualities were not kept.

The receptor was isolated from an adult with an advanced solid tumor such as melanoma, head and neck, liver or kidney cancer. Sequencing used CD4+ or CD8+ T cells sorted from blood, obtained in a trial of the OX40 agonist ivuxolimab. The rearranged chain carries TRBV6-6 and TRBJ1-2; the D segment cannot be called with confidence. Here the CDR3 is given as CASSLAGGYTF. The sequence in DNA is TGTGCCAGCAGTCTCGCCGGTGGCTACACCTTC.